In this sample, the clone carrying this T cell receptor beta chain turned up many times. Its antigen is undetermined. This entry comes from a study of tumor and adjacent non-tumor tissue in lung cancer. Findings of the study overall: Significantly higher TCR diversity was found in tumor than normal lung.

Three rounds of nested PCR, following a modified ARM-PCR protocol, produced the TCRbeta library. One entry per CDR3 protein results from TCRdb running MiXCR on the multiplex PCR reads. The sample has about 200,000 distinct CDR3 sequences; less than 80% are singletons. RNA was extracted from bulk tissue without any cell sorting. Sequencing was carried out using lung tumor tissue. The sequence was obtained from a man aged 60 to 75 with non-small cell lung cancer.

The CDR3 DNA is TGTGCCAGCAGTCCTGACAGATACGAGCAGTACTTC. Translating gives CASSPDRYEQYF. J is TRBJ2-7 and V is TRBV12-3 or TRBV12-4; perhaps TRBD1 as D (5 bases). This CDR3 spans 12 amino acids. V was clipped by 5 bases and J by 4 bases, with 9 bases between them.